Each of the 18 T cell receptor beta chains below was sequenced from the same sample in a study of response to subunit inactivated influenza vaccine (dated by TCRdb to 2016 to 2018). The method was RT-PCR. The instrument was an Illumina HiSeq 2500. The public reads were run again by TCRdb, first through fastp at Q25 and then through MiXCR, and only productive beta chains were kept. Rows are combined by CDR3 protein, so each entry shows the most common genes and DNA. Present in this sample are about 500,000 distinct CDR3 sequences, approximately 15% of which were seen just once. In total, the top ten clones hold roughly 3% of the sample. Here the sequenced sample was CD4+ T cells sorted from PBMCs, taken 23 to 25 months after vaccination. These receptors came from a man between 45 and 75 years old who received an inactivated influenza vaccine. Donor details come from another sample of the same person, matched by shared clones.

This clonotype came up a few times. V is TRBV6-9 and J is TRBJ2-7; 11 bases match TRBD2. This CDR3 has 15 amino acids. CDR1 MNHGY and CDR2 SVAAGI come from the germline V gene. The V gene end was trimmed by 6 bases and the J gene end by 3 bases; junction bases not matched to a gene: 7. The CDR3 DNA reads TGTGCCAGCAGGGGACTAGCGGAGGCCTTCTACGAGCAGTACTTC. Translation: CASRGLAEAFYEQYF.

CDR3 protein: CSAPYPIYEQYF. The CDR3 bases are TGCAGTGCTCCCTATCCCATCTACGAGCAGTACTTC. This chain joins TRBV20-1 and TRBJ2-7; D is undetermined. The ends were cut back, 5 bases at V and 3 bases at J, with 11 bases in the middle. CDR3 length: 12 residues. Per germline, CDR1 DFQATT and CDR2 SNEGSKA (reference sequence).

A few counts support this clonotype. The CDR3 is CASSRRTWRKGYTF. CDR3 nucleotide sequence: TGTGCCAGCAGTCGAAGGACCTGGCGGAAGGGCTACACCTTC. The V call is TRBV12-3 or TRBV12-4, the J call TRBJ1-2; D call uncertain. The CDR3 contains 14 residues. Trimming shortened V by 5 bases and J by 8 bases, and 18 bases separated the two germline ends.

Only a few counts were recorded for this clonotype. This chain connects TRBV24-1 to TRBJ2-3, with unresolved D. The CDR3 sequence is 14 residues long. Germline loops: CDR1 KGHDR, CDR2 SFDVKD. Trimming took off 4 bases at V and 0 bases at J, with 7 bases between the two ends. This CDR3 reads CATSDQFSTDTQYF. CDR3 coding DNA: TGTGCCACCAGTGACCAGTTTAGCACAGATACGCAGTATTTT.

This clonotype has just a few counts. The chain combines TRBV14 with TRBJ2-5; D may be TRBD2 (6 bases). CDR1 is SGHDN and CDR2 is FVKESK in the germline V gene. Deletions cut 1 base from V and 4 bases from J, with 13 bases between. CDR3 length: 15 residues. Here the CDR3 DNA reads TGTGCCAGCAGCCAAGGGTTAGGCGGGGTAGAGACCCAGTACTTC. Translating gives CASSQGLGGVETQYF.

The table lists this clonotype with a few counts. The CDR3 DNA sequence: TGCAGTGCTAGAGATCGTCGAGGCGTAACTACCTACGAGCAGTACTTC. Translation: CSARDRRGVTTYEQYF. The chain joins TRBV20-1 to TRBJ2-7; D unclear. V was clipped by 0 bases and J by 2 bases, with 17 bases between them. The CDR3 loop spans 16 amino acids. Germline V gene data show CDR1 as DFQATT and CDR2 as SNEGSKA (reference sequence).

This clonotype was counted between two and nine times. The J gene is TRBJ2-7, the V gene TRBV10-3; TRBD2 agrees at 15 bases. This CDR3 region has 18 residues. V was pared by 0 bases and J by 3 bases, with 6 bases of the junction left unmatched. CDR1 and CDR2 from the germline V gene are ENHRY and SYGVKD. The CDR3 DNA reads TGTGCCATCAGTGAGTCCCCTGGACTAGCGGGGGGGGACTACGAGCAGTACTTC. Translating gives CAISESPGLAGGDYEQYF.

There are many counts of this clonotype. The chain couples TRBV12-3 or TRBV12-4 to TRBJ2-2; a weak D match, TRBD1 (5 bases). The CDR3 has 12 amino acids. Trimming cost V 6 bases and J 6 bases, with 8 bases left between them. In DNA, the CDR3 is TGTGCCAGCAGCTTGACAGCCGGGGAGCTGTTTTTT. Amino acid sequence: CASSLTAGELFF.

The chain joins TRBV3-1 to TRBJ2-7; D remains ambiguous. V was shortened by 0 bases and J by 5 bases, with 14 bases between the two germline ends. Germline CDR1 is LGHDT and CDR2 is YNNKEL (reference sequence). The CDR3 contains 15 residues. CDR3 coding DNA: TGTGCCAGCAGCCAAGATCATTTGGGTACGAACGAGCAGTACTTC. Protein: CASSQDHLGTNEQYF.

This clonotype was observed a few times. The chain uses TRBV7-9 and TRBJ2-1; 8 bases map to TRBD2. This CDR3 region has 15 residues. With 2 bases clipped from V and 9 bases from J, the junction kept 9 bases outside the gene matches. From germline, CDR1 is SEHNR and CDR2 FQNEAQ (reference sequence). Written as DNA, the CDR3 is TGTGCCAGCAGCTTAATCCCGCGGGAGGATGGTGAGCAGTTCTTC. Encoded protein: CASSLIPREDGEQFF.

This clonotype was detected a few times. This sequence joins TRBV5-1 and TRBJ2-3; D is possibly TRBD2 (6 bases). Trimming removed 0 bases from V and 5 bases from J, with 13 bases in between. This CDR3 region has 15 residues. Germline V gene data show CDR1 as SGHRS and CDR2 as YFSETQ. The CDR3 loop is CASSLGGIRVDTQYF. CDR3 sequence (DNA): TGCGCCAGCAGCTTGGGCGGGATAAGGGTAGATACGCAGTATTTT.

This clonotype was detected ten times or more. The chain carries TRBV10-3 and TRBJ2-1; D unresolved. From germline, CDR1 is ENHRY and CDR2 SYGVKD. V was clipped by 7 bases and J by 9 bases, with 16 bases between them. The CDR3 sequence is 13 residues long. Here the CDR3 DNA reads TGTGCCATCACCCTCGACTCGTCAACTGAGCAGTTCTTC. Translated, it gives CAITLDSSTEQFF.

V and J are TRBV21-1 and TRBJ2-7; no check of the table's D call, TRBD1, against the DNA was made. TRBV21-1 is labeled a pseudogene. CDR3 length: 17 amino acids. CDR3 DNA sequence: TGTGCCAGCAGCAAAAGGGGTCAGGATCAGGGCTCGGACGAGCAGTACTTC. Protein sequence: CASSKRGQDQGSDEQYF.

The CDR3 DNA reads TGTGCCAGCAGTCTGACAGGGGGCCGGACCGGGGAGCTGTTTTTT. Encoded protein: CASSLTGGRTGELFF. The V and J genes are TRBV12-3 or TRBV12-4 and TRBJ2-2; 10 bases are a match to TRBD1. There are 15 residues in the CDR3. Germline trimming cut 5 bases from V and 5 bases from J; bases unmatched to any gene: 5.

This chain uses TRBV5-1 with TRBJ2-7; tentative D call: TRBD2 (6 bases). The CDR3 is 16 residues long. CDR1 and CDR2 from the germline V gene are SGHRS and YFSETQ. V lost 0 bases and J 0 bases, leaving 13 bases between the germline ends. In DNA form, the CDR3 reads TGCGCCAGCAGCTTGGCCGGGACTCCAAGCTCCTACGAGCAGTACTTC. Translation gives CASSLAGTPSSYEQYF.

This clonotype was found a few times. The chain combines TRBV3-1 with TRBJ2-5, with 8 positions matching TRBD2. This CDR3 is built from 15 residues. J was trimmed by 5 bases and V by 3 bases; bases with no gene match: 8. The germline V gene encodes CDR1 LGHDT and CDR2 YNNKEL (reference sequence). This CDR3 reads CASSQRGELWETQYF. The CDR3 DNA follows: TGTGCCAGCAGCCAGCGGGGGGAACTATGGGAGACCCAGTACTTC.

The rearrangement links TRBV12-3 or TRBV12-4 to TRBJ2-5; 9 nucleotides line up with TRBD2. J lost 7 bases, V lost 3 bases, and 6 bases had no gene match. The CDR3 runs 14 residues. The CDR3 loop reads CASSFLAGERTQYF. In DNA form, the CDR3 reads TGTGCCAGCAGTTTTTTAGCGGGGGAGCGGACCCAGTACTTC.

V usage is TRBV20-1 and J usage is TRBJ1-3; 7 nucleotides line up with TRBD1. CDR1 is DFQATT, CDR2 SNEGSKA, per germline (reference sequence). CDR3 size: 18 residues. V dropped 0 bases and J dropped 0; count of bases not matched to a gene: 11. The CDR3 protein is CSARDRARQGVSGNTIYF. The CDR3 DNA reads TGCAGTGCTAGAGACCGCGCGAGACAGGGAGTCTCTGGAAACACCATATATTTT.